These 31 T cell receptor beta chains share one sample of origin, sequenced in a study of human T cells and chemical hapten exposure. TCRdb reanalysed the RACE reads using MiXCR and keeps one entry per CDR3 protein. This sample carries tens of thousands of distinct CDR3 sequences, over 10% of them seen once, and the ten largest clones take approximately 6%. Sample time point: patch test 3, about 24 weeks after DPC sensitization. Treatment meaning: therapeutic diphenylcyclopropenone sensitization with weekly scalp DPC. The input for sequencing was whole blood, taken in connection with sensitization to the hapten diphenylcyclopropenone (DPC). These receptors all come from a woman aged 45 to 65 with alopecia areata. Some clones in this sample may be carry-over from other donors' samples.

This clonotype was detected ten times or more. The chain employs TRBV29-1 and TRBJ2-7, with D perhaps TRBD2 (5 bases). The CDR3 is 12 residues long. Germline lookup yields CDR1 SQVTM and CDR2 ANQGSEA. The ends were cut back, 3 bases at V and 2 bases at J, with 8 bases in the middle. In DNA, the CDR3 is TGCAGCGTTGAGGGGAGTCCCTACGAGCAGTACTTC. Translation gives CSVEGSPYEQYF.

This chain joins TRBV20-1 and TRBJ2-3; 8 nucleotides match TRBD2. The CDR3 length is 17 residues. J lost 2 bases, V lost 5 bases, and 15 bases had no gene match. Germline V CDR1 and CDR2: DFQATT, SNEGSKA (reference sequence). The CDR3 bases are TGCAGTGCTGACGGGAGGATGGTAGCGGGGACCACAGATACGCAGTATTTT. This sequence encodes CSADGRMVAGTTDTQYF.

This clonotype was recorded a few times. In DNA, the CDR3 is TGTGCCAGCAGTTTTTTTCCGACAGAAAAACTGTTTTTT. This translates into CASSFFPTEKLFF. This chain uses TRBV12-3 or TRBV12-4 with TRBJ1-4, with no clear D. CDR3 size: 13 residues. Trimming removed 3 bases from V and 8 bases from J, with 10 bases in between.

The chain employs TRBV14 and TRBJ2-5; 9 bases fit TRBD1. This CDR3 is 15 amino acids long. CDR1 and CDR2 from the germline V gene are SGHDN and FVKESK. J gave up 4 bases and V 4 bases, and 7 bases lay outside the gene matches. CDR3 protein: CASSRRDRALETQYF. DNA for the CDR3: TGTGCCAGCAGCCGAAGGGACAGGGCTCTAGAGACCCAGTACTTC.

A few counts support this clonotype. This chain connects TRBV7-8 to TRBJ2-1, with TRBD2 matching over 8 bases. V lost 2 bases and J lost 8; bases outside the gene matches: 5. The CDR3 has 14 residues. In germline, CDR1 is SGHVS, CDR2 FQNEAQ. CDR3 in amino acids: CASSLYGRDYEQFF. CDR3 coding DNA: TGTGCCAGCAGCTTATACGGGAGGGACTATGAGCAGTTCTTC. The full variable domain, rest sourced from reference TRBV7-8 and TRBJ2-1, is GAGVSQSPRYKVAKRGQDVALRCDPISGHVSLFWYQQALGQGPEFLTYFQNEAQLDKSGLPSDRFFAERPEGSVSTLKIQRTQQEDSAVYLCASSLYGRDYEQFFGPGTRLTVL.

There are many counts of this clonotype. The chain has TRBV11-2 and TRBJ2-3; 7 bases fit TRBD2. Germline V lookup: CDR1 SGHAT, CDR2 FQNNGV. V lost 5 bases to trimming and J lost 6 bases; unmatched junction nucleotides: 14. This CDR3 has 16 amino acids. The DNA for the CDR3 is TGTGCCAGCAGCACCCTTCCACGTCGGGGGGTTGATACGCAGTATTTT. Its translation is CASSTLPRRGVDTQYF.

In this sample, this clonotype turned up many times. The chain is built from TRBV29-1 and TRBJ2-5, with 9 bases fitting TRBD1. The germline gives CDR1 SQVTM, CDR2 ANQGSEA. This CDR3 contains 14 residues. Trimming cost V 3 bases and J 5 bases; bases outside gene matches: 7. The DNA of the CDR3 is TGCAGCGTTGACAGGACAGGGGATAGCGAGACCCAGTACTTC. The encoded protein is CSVDRTGDSETQYF.

The table lists this clonotype with a few counts. The chain employs TRBV11-2 and TRBJ2-1; no clear D. Trimming pared 2 bases from V and 9 bases from J, leaving 5 bases between. The length of the CDR3 is 11 residues. The germline gives CDR1 SGHAT, CDR2 FQNNGV. In DNA, the CDR3 is TGTGCCAGCAGCTTATATGCTGAGCAGTTCTTC. This gives the protein CASSLYAEQFF.

The chain is built from TRBV2 and TRBJ1-2, with D possibly being TRBD1 (6 bases). The CDR3 loop spans 13 amino acids. Per germline, CDR1 SNHLY and CDR2 FYNNEI. Trimming took off 2 bases at V and 7 bases at J, with 11 bases between the two ends. This chain's CDR3 is CASSEQGPSGYTF. The CDR3 bases are TGTGCCAGCAGTGAACAGGGGCCCTCTGGCTACACCTTC.

The chain is built from TRBV11-2 and TRBJ1-1, with 8 bases identical to TRBD1. This CDR3 contains 14 residues. The J segment lost 4 bases and the V segment lost 5 bases, leaving 6 bases of the junction unmatched. Germline values: CDR1 SGHAT, CDR2 FQNNGV. CDR3 DNA sequence: TGTGCCAGCAGCACAGGGGGGGGTCTCACTGAAGCTTTCTTT. Encoded protein: CASSTGGGLTEAFF. Full variable domain (remainder filled in from reference TRBV11-2 and TRBJ1-1): EAGVAQSPRYKIIEKRQSVAFWCNPISGHATLYWYQQILGQGPKLLIQFQNNGVVDDSQLPKDRFSAERLKGVDSTLKIQPAKLEDSAVYLCASSTGGGLTEAFFGQGTRLTVV.

This clonotype was counted ten times or more. V usage is TRBV19 and J usage is TRBJ2-1, with 10 bases matching TRBD2. The CDR3 sequence is 16 residues long. The junction had 8 bases not matched to a gene; V was cut back by 5 bases and J by 4 bases. The germline CDR1 and CDR2 sequences are LNHDA and SQIVND (reference sequence). The CDR3: CASSALAGVEYNEQFF. CDR3 sequence (DNA): TGTGCCAGTAGTGCCCTAGCGGGAGTAGAATACAATGAGCAGTTCTTC.

Only a few counts were recorded for this clonotype. As DNA, the CDR3 is TGTGCCAGCAGTGAATTGGCAGGGTTGGTTGCTTTCTTT. Protein sequence: CASSELAGLVAFF. The V gene is TRBV2, the J gene TRBJ1-1; the D gene is possibly TRBD1 (5 bases). The germline gives CDR1 SNHLY, CDR2 FYNNEI. This CDR3 has 13 amino acids. V gave up 2 bases and J gave up 11 bases, with 15 bases separating them.

This clonotype has more than one count but fewer than ten. This chain joins TRBV27 and TRBJ2-3; no reliable D call. V was cut by 4 bases and J by 3 bases, with 17 bases left in between. The germline CDR1 and CDR2 sequences are MNHEY and SMNVEV (reference sequence). CDR3 length: 16 amino acids. The CDR3 spells CASSSPSSGGTDTQYF. The CDR3 DNA sequence: TGTGCCAGCAGTTCCCCCTCTAGTGGCGGAACAGATACGCAGTATTTT.

The V gene is TRBV28, the J gene TRBJ2-3, with TRBD1 identical over 7 bases. Germline loops: CDR1 MDHEN, CDR2 SYDVKM. This CDR3 comprises 17 residues. V trimming: 2 bases; J trimming: 5 bases; junction bases outside the gene matches: 13. The CDR3 nucleotides are TGTGCCAGCAGTTTACTTGAGGGGGCAAGTGCGGGAGATACGCAGTATTTT. This translates into CASSLLEGASAGDTQYF.

This clonotype came up many times. This chain joins TRBV6-2 or TRBV6-3 and TRBJ2-4, with 8 nucleotides matching TRBD2. Germline-derived CDR1 and CDR2 are MNHEY and SVGEGT. CDR3 length equals 15 residues. J was trimmed by 3 bases and V by 5 bases; bases with no gene match: 6. The CDR3 sequence is CASSPREGGKNIQYF. In nucleotides, the CDR3 is TGTGCCAGCAGTCCCCGGGAGGGGGGCAAAAACATTCAGTACTTC.

This clonotype was seen ten or more times. The rearrangement joins TRBV29-1 to TRBJ2-7; 13 positions match TRBD2. The CDR3 runs 14 residues. Germline CDR1 is SQVTM and CDR2 is ANQGSEA. V lost 7 bases to trimming and J lost 6 bases; unmatched junction nucleotides: 9. The CDR3 reads CSAKGLAGSSEQYF. DNA for the CDR3: TGCAGCGCAAAGGGACTAGCGGGATCAAGCGAGCAGTACTTC.

The DNA for the CDR3 is TGTGCCAGCAGTTACTCGACTCGCGGGAGGGCCGATGAGCAGTTCTTC. It codes for CASSYSTRGRADEQFF. The rearrangement uses TRBV6-6 and TRBJ2-1; 9 bases agree with TRBD2. The germline V gene encodes CDR1 MNHNY and CDR2 SVGAGI (reference sequence). The CDR3 is made up of 16 amino acids. Trimming took 0 bases from V and 8 from J; bases not matched to a gene: 8.

The CDR3: CSVEEQRTINTEAFF. The DNA for the CDR3 is TGCAGCGTTGAAGAACAGAGGACCATAAACACTGAAGCTTTCTTT. The chain links TRBV29-1 to TRBJ1-1; D unclear. The CDR3 has 15 residues. V was clipped by 0 bases and J by 2 bases, with 13 bases between them. Germline lookup yields CDR1 SQVTM and CDR2 ANQGSEA.

This clonotype was found a few times. The chain employs TRBV29-1 and TRBJ1-2; 9 nucleotides align to TRBD1. Looked up from germline, CDR1 is SQVTM and CDR2 is ANQGSEA. The CDR3 runs to 15 residues. Trimming cost V 5 bases and J 4 bases; bases outside gene matches: 11. The CDR3 bases are TGCAGCGTTTGGGACAGGGCACATGGGGCCTATGGCTACACCTTC. Its protein product is CSVWDRAHGAYGYTF.

This clonotype occurred many times. The chain has TRBV12-3 or TRBV12-4 and TRBJ2-3, with D possibly called TRBD1 or TRBD2 (5 bases each). This CDR3 has 16 residues. V lost 2 bases to trimming and J lost 0 bases, with 12 bases between them. CDR3 loop: CASSLKRGGSTDTQYF. The CDR3 DNA reads TGTGCCAGCAGTTTAAAAAGGGGCGGGAGCACAGATACGCAGTATTTT.

This clonotype was seen only a few times. The chain employs TRBV29-1 and TRBJ2-2; D gene ambiguous. Trimming took 7 bases from V and 7 from J, leaving 22 bases between them. The CDR3 is 15 amino acids. In germline, CDR1 is SQVTM, CDR2 ANQGSEA. CDR3 in DNA: TGCAGCGCTTCACCTTCTAGTCGATTAGGCGGGGAGCTGTTTTTT. As protein: CSASPSSRLGGELFF.

In this sample, this clonotype turned up a few times. This sequence joins TRBV29-1 and TRBJ1-2; D not resolved. With 2 bases removed from V and 3 bases from J, the gap between germline ends came to 7 bases. The germline V gene has CDR1 SQVTM and CDR2 ANQGSEA. There are 12 residues in the CDR3. The CDR3 nucleotides are TGCAGCGTTGAACACGGGGACTATGGCTACACCTTC. Its translation is CSVEHGDYGYTF.

The V and J genes are TRBV12-3 or TRBV12-4 and TRBJ2-7; TRBD1 matches at 7 bases. V lost 5 bases to trimming and J lost 7 bases; unmatched junction nucleotides: 11. The CDR3 is 14 amino acids. CDR3 loop: CASSLLGATGEQYF. CDR3 DNA sequence: TGTGCCAGCAGTCTCCTGGGGGCGACAGGGGAGCAGTACTTC.

This clonotype was observed a handful of times. This chain links TRBV7-6 with TRBJ2-3, with TRBD2 as a possible D gene (6 bases). The V end was cut by 5 bases, the J end by 6 bases, with 15 bases between. The germline CDR1 and CDR2 sequences are SGHVS and FNYEAQ. The CDR3 is 14 amino acids. In nucleotides, the CDR3 is TGTGCCAGCAGCCCCCGGACTCTAGCGGATACGCAGTATTTT. As protein: CASSPRTLADTQYF.

V is TRBV3-1 and J is TRBJ2-1, with 7 nucleotides matching TRBD2. Looked up from germline, CDR1 is LGHDT and CDR2 is YNNKEL (reference sequence). Trimming took 4 bases from V and 0 from J; bases not matched to a gene: 3. The CDR3 runs 15 residues. The CDR3 sequence: CASSLRTSSYNEQFF. In nucleotides, the CDR3 is TGTGCCAGCAGCCTAAGGACTAGCTCCTACAATGAGCAGTTCTTC.

This clonotype has ten or more counts. The junction does not match germline at one end; this may be a read error. The gene calls are TRBV6-6 and TRBJ2-1, with TRBD2 identical over 12 bases. The CDR3 runs 13 residues. Germline assignment: CDR1 MNHNY and CDR2 SVGAGI (reference sequence). The CDR3 sequence is CASSYTTSGSPLF. CDR3 DNA sequence: TGTGCCAGCAGTTACACGACTAGCGGGAGTCCGCTCTTC.

This clonotype was counted between two and nine times. The gene calls are TRBV19 and TRBJ2-1, with 7 bases identical to TRBD2. V was pared by 6 bases and J by 7 bases, with 6 bases of the junction left unmatched. The CDR3 sequence is 13 residues long. Germline V gene lookup returns CDR1 LNHDA and CDR2 SQIVND (reference sequence). CDR3 bases: TGTGCCAGTAGGCCAAGTAGCGGGAATGAGCAGTTCTTC. It yields the protein CASRPSSGNEQFF.

This clonotype was observed a few times. The chain couples TRBV6-6 to TRBJ1-2; no clear D gene. V gave up 0 bases and J gave up 0 bases, with 8 bases separating them. The CDR3 covers 15 residues. CDR1 is MNHNY, CDR2 SVGAGI, per germline (reference sequence). The CDR3 loop reads CASSYSPVPNYGYTF. The CDR3 region has the DNA TGTGCCAGCAGTTACTCGCCGGTACCTAACTATGGCTACACCTTC.

This clonotype was observed a few times. The chain combines TRBV20-1 with TRBJ1-6, with a tentative D call TRBD1 (5 bases). V was clipped by 3 bases and J by 6 bases, with 18 bases between them. The CDR3 has 16 amino acids. CDR1 and CDR2 from the germline V gene are DFQATT and SNEGSKA (reference sequence). DNA of the CDR3: TGCAGTGCTAGCTTAGGGGACCATAGCGGTAATTCACCCCTCCACTTT. It encodes CSASLGDHSGNSPLHF.

V gene TRBV7-2 combines with J gene TRBJ2-3; no definite D call. The CDR3 is 14 amino acids. The germline V and J ends were trimmed by 2 bases and 0 bases, with 6 bases remaining between them. Looked up from germline, CDR1 is SGHTA and CDR2 is FQGNSA. CDR3 residues: CASSLRHSTDTQYF. DNA for the CDR3: TGTGCCAGCAGCTTAAGGCACAGCACAGATACGCAGTATTTT.

The sample holds many counts of this clonotype. This sequence joins TRBV29-1 and TRBJ1-2; 10 nucleotides agree with TRBD1. This CDR3 is 15 amino acids long. The J segment lost 4 bases and the V segment lost 1 base, leaving 6 bases of the junction unmatched. Germline assignment: CDR1 SQVTM and CDR2 ANQGSEA. The CDR3 region is CSVEGTGGYIYGYTF. CDR3 in DNA: TGCAGCGTTGAAGGGACAGGGGGTTATATCTATGGCTACACCTTC.